This paragraph reports one TCR beta chain. The antigen is undetermined. The authors defined TPEX cells as CCR7+ PD-1+ TIGIT+ early memory CD8+ T cells carrying exhausted-like traits. Magnetic separation of the negative type served to enrich total CD8+ T cells. The data derive from a study of human CD8 memory T cell subsets. Notes on the study in general: Chao1 estimates pointed to stem-like memory T cells having more diversity than precursor exhausted T cells did.

The CDR3 consists of 14 residues. Germline V gene data show CDR1 as MGHRA and CDR2 as YSYEKL. A UMI-labeled 5' RACE approach was the method that produced the TCR beta libraries. Authors' analysis steps: Whichever TCR beta library was examined, it held between about 2,800 and 18,000 functional CDR3 beta clonotypes. TCRdb re-called the 5' RACE reads and catalogs CDR3 proteins one per entry, DNA excluded. TCRdb's processing, not the authors', yielded these V and J calls. The specimen's table records about 6,500 distinct CDR3 sequences. The sequenced sample consisted of CD8+ T cells from PBMCs. The TCR originated in a human donor in good health. The rearrangement joins TRBV4-1 to TRBJ1-5; the TRBD1 assignment by TCRdb is unverifiable without DNA. CDR3 sequence reads: CASSFRGADQPQHF.